This T cell receptor (beta chain) emerged from a study of cytomegalovirus exposure and HLA in healthy donors. The CDR3 consists of 13 residues. Unmatched junction bases numbered 6, after V lost 8 bases and J lost 2 bases. Germline V CDR1 and CDR2: MDHEN, SYDVKM. General study results and limits: Researchers reported that a few CMV-associated chains were confirmed in vitro as CMV antigen-specific. Most of the TCR beta V segments (in an earlier analysis) were productive either about 87% or about 30% of the time.

This clone has a handful of counts. Its specificity is not known. PCR involved 60 Vbeta and 13 Jbeta primers. Profiling relied on immunoSEQ multiplex PCR, and the TCRdb table lists in-frame clones only, not all of them. Of more than 110,000 clones in the sample, 80% were seen once. The donors (healthy individuals) were bone marrow donors. Whereas donors were nominally healthy upon sampling, unrecorded immune exposures were probable. The sample taken for sequencing was PBMCs. The TCR was taken from a man between 40 and 49 years old in good health and CMV-seropositive. This chain joins TRBV28 and TRBJ2-7; 7 bases map to TRBD2. The CDR3 sequence: CASWAGETYEQYF. The CDR3 coding sequence is TGTGCCAGCTGGGCGGGAGAAACCTACGAGCAGTACTTC.